Listed here is a single TCR beta chain. CDR1 and CDR2 from the germline V gene are SGHVS and FNYEAQ. V lost 5 bases and J lost 7, with 17 bases in between. There are 14 residues in the CDR3. The sample belongs to a study of OX40 agonist ivuxolimab in advanced cancers. TCRdb's table, derived via immunoSEQ multiplex PCR, lists solely in-frame clones and lacks some. The sample records fewer than 20,000 clones, around 78% being singletons. The source is an adult with an advanced solid tumor such as melanoma, head and neck, liver or kidney cancer. The J gene is TRBJ2-5, the V gene TRBV7-6, with D possibly TRBD1 on 6 matching bases. The sequenced sample was CD4+ or CD8+ T cells sorted from blood, obtained in a trial of the OX40 agonist ivuxolimab. CDR3 protein: CASSERGISGTQYF. The CDR3 nucleotides are TGTGCCAGCAGCGAAAGGGGGATATCTGGGACCCAGTACTTC.